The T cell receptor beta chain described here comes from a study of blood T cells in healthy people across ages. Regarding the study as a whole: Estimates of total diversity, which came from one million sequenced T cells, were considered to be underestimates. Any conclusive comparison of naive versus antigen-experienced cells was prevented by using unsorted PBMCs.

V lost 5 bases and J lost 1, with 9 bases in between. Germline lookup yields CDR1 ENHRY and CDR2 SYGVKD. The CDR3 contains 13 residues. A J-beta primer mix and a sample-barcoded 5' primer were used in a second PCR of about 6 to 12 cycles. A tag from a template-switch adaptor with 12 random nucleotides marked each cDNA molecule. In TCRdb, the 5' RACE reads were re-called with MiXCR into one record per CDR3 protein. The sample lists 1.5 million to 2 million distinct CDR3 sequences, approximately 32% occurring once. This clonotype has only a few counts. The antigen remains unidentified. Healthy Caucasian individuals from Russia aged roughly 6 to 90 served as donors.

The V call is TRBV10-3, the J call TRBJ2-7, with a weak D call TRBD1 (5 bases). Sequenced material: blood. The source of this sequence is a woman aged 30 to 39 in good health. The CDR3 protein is CAISRDSSYEQYF. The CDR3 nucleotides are TGTGCCATCAGTAGAGACAGTTCCTACGAGCAGTACTTC.